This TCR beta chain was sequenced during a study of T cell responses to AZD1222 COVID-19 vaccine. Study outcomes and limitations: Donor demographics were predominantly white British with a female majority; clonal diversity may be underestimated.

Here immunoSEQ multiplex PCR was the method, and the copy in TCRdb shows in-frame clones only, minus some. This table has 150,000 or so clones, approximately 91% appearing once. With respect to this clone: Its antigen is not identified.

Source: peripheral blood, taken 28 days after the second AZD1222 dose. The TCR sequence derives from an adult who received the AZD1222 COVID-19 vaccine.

CDR3 amino acids: CASTVLAQPQHF. In DNA, the CDR3 is TGTGCCAGCACCGTCTTGGCTCAGCCCCAGCATTTT. V is TRBV2 and J is TRBJ1-5; D uncertain. CDR1 and CDR2 from the germline V gene are SNHLY and FYNNEI. Trimming took 7 bases from V and 6 from J, leaving 10 bases between them. CDR3 size: 12 residues.